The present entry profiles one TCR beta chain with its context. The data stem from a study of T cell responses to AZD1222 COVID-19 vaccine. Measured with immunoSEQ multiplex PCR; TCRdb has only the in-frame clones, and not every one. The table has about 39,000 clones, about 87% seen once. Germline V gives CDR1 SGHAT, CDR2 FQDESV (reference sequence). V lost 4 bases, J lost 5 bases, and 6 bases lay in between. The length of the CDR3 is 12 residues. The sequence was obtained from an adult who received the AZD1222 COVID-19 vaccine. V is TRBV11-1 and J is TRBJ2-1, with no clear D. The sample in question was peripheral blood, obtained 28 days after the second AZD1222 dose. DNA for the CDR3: TGTGCCAGCAGCTGGTCCAACAATGAGCAGTTCTTC. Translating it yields CASSWSNNEQFF.